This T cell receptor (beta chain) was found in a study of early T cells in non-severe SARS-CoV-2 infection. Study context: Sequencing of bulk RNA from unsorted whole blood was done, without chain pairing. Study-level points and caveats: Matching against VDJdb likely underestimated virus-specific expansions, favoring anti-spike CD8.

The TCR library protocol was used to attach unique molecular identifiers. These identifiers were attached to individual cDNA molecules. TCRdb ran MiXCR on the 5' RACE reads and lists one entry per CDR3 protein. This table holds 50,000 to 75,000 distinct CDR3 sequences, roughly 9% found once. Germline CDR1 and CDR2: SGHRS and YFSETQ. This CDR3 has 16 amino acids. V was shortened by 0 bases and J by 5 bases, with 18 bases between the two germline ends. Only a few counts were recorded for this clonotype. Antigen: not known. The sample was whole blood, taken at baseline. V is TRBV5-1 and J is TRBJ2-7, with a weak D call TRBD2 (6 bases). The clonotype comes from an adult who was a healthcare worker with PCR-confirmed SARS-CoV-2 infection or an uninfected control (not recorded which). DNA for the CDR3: TGCGCCAGCAGCTTGGGTAGCGGACGGCTTTCTAACGAGCAGTACTTC. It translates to CASSLGSGRLSNEQYF.